The 27 T cell receptor beta chains reported below all come from one sample, sequenced in a study of blood T cell repertoires in COVID-19. Assay used: immunoSEQ multiplex PCR; TCRdb lists only in-frame clones, some missing. The table records 120,000 to 150,000 clones, over 75% of them present only once. Sequencing was carried out using peripheral blood. These receptors were taken from a woman in her fifties or sixties with active COVID-19.

V is TRBV7-3 and J is TRBJ1-6; 10 bases match TRBD1. The CDR3 runs 15 residues. Trimming took 5 bases from V and 7 from J; bases not matched to a gene: 5. The germline V gene has CDR1 SGHTA and CDR2 FQGTGA. The CDR3 reads CASSPGTGVNSPLHF. CDR3 bases: TGTGCCAGCAGCCCTGGGACAGGGGTAAATTCACCCCTCCACTTT.

This chain uses TRBV4-3 with TRBJ1-1; D not resolved. Germline CDR1 LGHNA, CDR2 YSLEER. The germline V and J ends were trimmed by 0 bases and 6 bases, with 8 bases remaining between them. There are 13 residues in the CDR3. The CDR3 nucleotides read TGCGCCAGCAGCCAAGATATTTCAGCTGAAGCTTTCTTT. This encodes CASSQDISAEAFF.

This chain connects TRBV9 to TRBJ2-7, with 7 nucleotides matching TRBD1. The V gene end was trimmed by 0 bases and the J gene end by 0 bases; junction bases not matched to a gene: 6. The CDR3 is 16 residues long. Germline values: CDR1 SGDLS, CDR2 YYNGEE. The CDR3, as DNA: TGTGCCAGCAGCGTAGGGTCTGGGACAGACTCCTACGAGCAGTACTTC. It codes for CASSVGSGTDSYEQYF.

The chain couples TRBV27 to TRBJ1-1, with 7 bases fitting TRBD1. Germline CDR1 reads MNHEY; CDR2 reads SMNVEV (reference sequence). The CDR3 extends over 13 amino acids. V lost 3 bases and J lost 3; bases outside the gene matches: 1. The CDR3 DNA follows: TGTGCCAGCAGTTTGACAGGGCACACTGAAGCTTTCTTT. Its translation: CASSLTGHTEAFF.

The CDR3 nucleotides are TGTGCCAGCAGCCCCGGGACAGGGGGCTCTGGGGCCAACGTCCTGACTTTC. It encodes CASSPGTGGSGANVLTF. The chain recombines TRBV5-5 with TRBJ2-6; 11 bases are a match to TRBD1. Per the germline V gene, CDR1 is SGHKS and CDR2 is YYEKEE (reference sequence). V trimming: 4 bases; J trimming: 0 bases; junction bases outside the gene matches: 3. This CDR3 region has 17 residues.

The rearrangement links TRBV6-5 to TRBJ2-3; no firm D call. The CDR3 runs to 15 residues. The ends were cut back, 6 bases at V and 0 bases at J, with 13 bases in the middle. Germline assignment: CDR1 MNHEY and CDR2 SVGAGI. CDR3 sequence reads: CASSNELQSTDTQYF. The DNA of the CDR3 is TGTGCCAGCAGCAACGAGTTACAGAGCACAGATACGCAGTATTTT.

The chain employs TRBV7-8 and TRBJ1-1; D call uncertain. Germline CDR1 and CDR2: SGHVS and FQNEAQ. CDR3 length: 13 amino acids. Trimming shortened V by 5 bases and J by 1 base, and 8 bases separated the two germline ends. DNA of the CDR3: TGTGCCAGCAGCCTAACAACGAACACTGAAGCTTTCTTT. This gives the protein CASSLTTNTEAFF.

J is TRBJ2-7 and V is TRBV10-3; the match to TRBD1 covers 7 bases. Germline V CDR1 and CDR2: ENHRY, SYGVKD. The CDR3 length is 15 residues. The ends lost 3 bases at V and 3 bases at J; junction bases unmatched: 8. The DNA for the CDR3 is TGTGCCATCAGTGAAGGGGGACAGCCAGTCTACGAGCAGTACTTC. This translates into CAISEGGQPVYEQYF.

This clone was observed a few times. The chain joins TRBV5-1 to TRBJ2-5, with 10 positions matching TRBD2. Germline CDR1 is SGHRS and CDR2 is YFSETQ. V was clipped by 2 bases and J by 5 bases; unmatched bases: 9. CDR3 length equals 16 residues. CDR3 bases: TGCGCCAGCAGCTTAAGGCCTAGCGGGAGTGGGGAGACCCAGTACTTC. The encoded protein is CASSLRPSGSGETQYF.

This clone turned up a few times. The chain recombines TRBV5-4 with TRBJ2-7, with 7 bases lining up with TRBD2. V was clipped by 0 bases and J by 6 bases; unmatched bases: 9. There are 15 residues in the CDR3. The germline V gene encodes CDR1 SGHNT and CDR2 YYREEE (reference sequence). The CDR3, as DNA: TGTGCCAGCAGCTTGGTCGGGAGGCAACCAGGCGAGCAGTACTTC. Its protein product is CASSLVGRQPGEQYF.

V usage is TRBV5-4 and J usage is TRBJ2-2; 8 bases are a match to TRBD2. Germline trimming cut 10 bases from V and 4 bases from J; bases unmatched to any gene: 9. This CDR3 comprises 14 residues. Germline V gives CDR1 SGHNT, CDR2 YYREEE (reference sequence). The CDR3 nucleotides read TGTGCCTCGAGGGTCAGCGGGAGCACCGGGGAGCTGTTTTTT. Translated: CASRVSGSTGELFF.

V gene TRBV21-1 combines with J gene TRBJ1-6; whether TRBD1, the table's D call, matches the DNA was not checked. TRBV21-1 is termed a pseudogene. The CDR3 has 15 amino acids. CDR3 residues: CASTQGGRGDSPLHF. CDR3 nucleotides: TGTGCCAGCACCCAAGGGGGCAGGGGAGATTCACCCCTCCACTTT.

V and J are TRBV28 and TRBJ2-1, with 7 bases matching TRBD2. After removal of 8 bases from V and 8 bases from J, the junction contained 9 bases not matched to a gene. Germline loops: CDR1 MDHEN, CDR2 SYDVKM. CDR3 length: 13 residues. CDR3 region: CASGGVSSDEQFF. The CDR3 bases are TGTGCCAGCGGGGGGGTTAGTAGCGATGAGCAGTTCTTC.

The chain has TRBV2 and TRBJ1-2, with D tentatively TRBD1 (6 bases). The V and J ends lost 8 bases and 3 bases respectively, with 13 bases between them. The germline V gene has CDR1 SNHLY and CDR2 FYNNEI. CDR3 length: 13 amino acids. DNA for the CDR3: TGTGCCAGCTCCTCCCAGGGGTACTATGGCTACACCTTC. Translating gives CASSSQGYYGYTF.

V usage is TRBV14 and J usage is TRBJ2-1, with 9 bases identical to TRBD2. The CDR3 length is 16 residues. Germline V CDR1 and CDR2: SGHDN, FVKESK. Unmatched junction bases numbered 3, after V lost 0 bases and J lost 3 bases. The CDR3 loop reads CASSQDAGGFYNEQFF. The CDR3 DNA sequence: TGTGCCAGCAGCCAAGATGCGGGAGGGTTCTACAATGAGCAGTTCTTC.

The V call is TRBV5-6, the J call TRBJ2-7, with 14 bases fitting TRBD2. The CDR3 has 19 amino acids. Germline V gives CDR1 SGHDT, CDR2 YYEEEE. The V and J ends lost 3 bases and 1 base, in that order; junction bases with no gene match: 12. The CDR3 region is CASSSPGTSGGPKSYEQYF. CDR3 coding DNA: TGTGCCAGCAGCTCCCCCGGGACTAGCGGGGGCCCGAAATCCTACGAGCAGTACTTC.

V gene TRBV5-5 combines with J gene TRBJ1-5, with D perhaps matching TRBD1 (6 bases). Trimming cost V 0 bases and J 2 bases, with 12 bases left between them. The CDR3 is made up of 16 amino acids. CDR1 SGHKS and CDR2 YYEKEE come from the germline V gene (reference sequence). CDR3 DNA: TGTGCCAGCAGCTTGGGGACAGCTCAGGGCAATCAGCCCCAGCATTTT. Its translation: CASSLGTAQGNQPQHF.

This clone was detected only once. The chain combines TRBV5-1 with TRBJ1-2, with TRBD1 matching 8 bases. Germline CDR1 and CDR2: SGHRS and YFSETQ. The CDR3 is made up of 14 amino acids. J was trimmed by 7 bases and V by 5 bases; bases with no gene match: 10. CDR3 in DNA: TGCGCCAGCAGTTCTACAGGGGGAGATGGTGGCTACACCTTC. Translated, it gives CASSSTGGDGGYTF.

The rearrangement links TRBV7-2 to TRBJ1-6; 7 bases are a match to TRBD1. Germline CDR1 and CDR2: SGHTA and FQGNSA. CDR3 length equals 15 residues. Trimming at V came to 3 bases and at J to 6 bases, leaving 5 bases not matched to a gene. The CDR3 coding sequence is TGTGCCAGCAGCTTTTCAAACAGGGGTAATTCACCCCTCCACTTT. Protein product: CASSFSNRGNSPLHF. The full variable domain, its missing parts supplied by reference TRBV7-2 and TRBJ1-6, is GAGVSQSPSNKVTEKGKDVELRCDPISGHTALYWYRQSLGQGLEFLIYFQGNSAPDKSGLPSDRFSAERTGGSVSTLTIQRTQQEDSAVYLCASSFSNRGNSPLHFGNGTRLTVT.

This clone came up once. The chain employs TRBV5-1 and TRBJ2-5; 8 bases line up with TRBD1. The CDR3 is 15 amino acids. Germline loops: CDR1 SGHRS, CDR2 YFSETQ. The J segment lost 4 bases and the V segment lost 5 bases, leaving 10 bases of the junction unmatched. The CDR3 spells CASRYQGARAETQYF. The DNA of the CDR3 is TGCGCCAGCAGGTATCAGGGGGCGCGGGCAGAGACCCAGTACTTC.

This clone was seen just once. DNA of the CDR3: TGTGCCAGCAGCTCCGGAGTAGCGGGGAGCTCCTACGAGCAGTACTTC. Translated, it gives CASSSGVAGSSYEQYF. This chain links TRBV28 with TRBJ2-7; 8 bases match TRBD2. Germline CDR1 MDHEN, CDR2 SYDVKM. The V gene end was trimmed by 6 bases and the J gene end by 0 bases; junction bases not matched to a gene: 10. The CDR3 has 16 residues.

CDR3 DNA sequence: TGTGCCAGCAGCCCACAGGGTACCACAGATACGCAGTATTTT. Its translation is CASSPQGTTDTQYF. V is TRBV9 and J is TRBJ2-3; possibly TRBD1 for D (6 bases). The CDR3 contains 14 residues. The V end lost 4 bases, the J end lost 2 bases, and 11 bases lay between the germline ends. Germline V gives CDR1 SGDLS, CDR2 YYNGEE.

The CDR3 loop reads CASSIQGRGREGYGYTF. The CDR3 DNA reads TGTGCCAGTAGCATCCAAGGACGCGGGCGGGAAGGGTATGGCTACACCTTC. The V call is TRBV19, the J call TRBJ1-2; D is undetermined. The CDR3 consists of 17 residues. Trimming removed 6 bases from V and 5 bases from J, with 25 bases in between. The germline V gene has CDR1 LNHDA and CDR2 SQIVND (reference sequence). The full variable domain, in which reference TRBV19 and TRBJ1-2 provide the parts outside the CDR3, is DGGITQSPKYLFRKEGQNVTLSCEQNLNHDAMYWYRQDPGQGLRLIYYSQIVNDFQKGDIAEGYSVSREKKESFPLTVTSAQKNPTAFYLCASSIQGRGREGYGYTFGSGTRLTVV.

The CDR3 nucleotides are TGCAGTGCTAGTGGGGCTATAGCGGGAGGTGTCGGGGAGCTGTTTTTT. Protein sequence: CSASGAIAGGVGELFF. J is TRBJ2-2 and V is TRBV20-1; the match to TRBD2 covers 10 bases. This CDR3 is 16 amino acids long. Germline V CDR1 and CDR2: DFQATT, SNEGSKA (reference sequence). With V trimmed by 3 bases and J by 7 bases, 11 bases remained unmatched.

The chain joins TRBV7-9 to TRBJ2-7; D possibly corresponds to TRBD1 (5 bases). The CDR3 runs 15 residues. Per germline, CDR1 SEHNR and CDR2 FQNEAQ (reference sequence). The ends were cut back, 6 bases at V and 2 bases at J, with 17 bases in the middle. The CDR3 reads CASSWGSQVTYEQYF. CDR3 DNA sequence: TGTGCCAGCAGTTGGGGCTCGCAGGTTACCTACGAGCAGTACTTC.

The CDR3 region has the DNA TGTGCCAGCAGCCGACTCGGCGGCTCGACAGATACGCAGTATTTT. This translates into CASSRLGGSTDTQYF. V and J are TRBV7-3 and TRBJ2-3, with unresolved D. The germline CDR1 and CDR2 sequences are SGHTA and FQGTGA. The CDR3 is 15 amino acids. V was cut by 5 bases and J by 3 bases, with 15 bases left in between. Filled out from reference TRBV7-3 and TRBJ2-3, the complete variable domain reads GAGVSQTPSNKVTEKGKYVELRCDPISGHTALYWYRQSLGQGPEFLIYFQGTGAADDSGLPNDRFFAVRPEGSVSTLKIQRTERGDSAVYLCASSRLGGSTDTQYFGPGTRLTVL.

The chain has TRBV11-3 and TRBJ2-1, with 7 bases aligning to TRBD2. The CDR3 covers 13 residues. Germline values: CDR1 SGHNT, CDR2 YENEEA. V was pared by 5 bases and J by 6 bases, with 4 bases of the junction left unmatched. CDR3 nucleotides: TGTGCCAGCAGCGTTATAGCGGGCAATGAGCAGTTCTTC. It specifies CASSVIAGNEQFF.